One and the same sample provided the 25 T cell receptor beta chains below, sequenced in a study of cytomegalovirus exposure and HLA in healthy donors (dated by TCRdb to about 2017). Receptor libraries were prepared by the immunoSEQ multiplex PCR assay. For the multiplex PCR, a mixture combining 60 forward primers for TCR Vbeta segments and 13 reverse primers for TCR Jbeta segments was used. TCRdb took this table from immuneACCESS and kept in-frame rearrangements with V and J called. Such tables lack part of the clones; where checked against another copy, unresolved V genes explain under half of the gap, and the rest is unexplained. A total of around 150,000 clones appear in this sample, roughly 80% of them only once. Together, the top ten hold approximately 2% of the sample. Sequences were obtained from PBMCs. The receptors here all came from a man younger than 40 in good health and CMV-seronegative.

The chain's CDR3 is CATRLIQGARRDTQYF. The CDR3 DNA sequence: TGTGCCACCAGGCTCATCCAGGGGGCTAGGAGAGATACGCAGTATTTT. This chain connects TRBV15 to TRBJ2-3; 8 bases agree with TRBD1. The CDR3 extends over 16 amino acids. Losses at the gene ends were 6 bases for V and 5 bases for J; bases not matched to a gene: 13. Germline values: CDR1 LNHNV, CDR2 YYDKDF (reference sequence).

This clone was picked up a small number of times. The gene calls are TRBV27 and TRBJ2-3, with a tentative D call TRBD1 (5 bases). This CDR3 region has 14 residues. Trimming removed 5 bases from V and 2 bases from J, with 11 bases in between. Germline V gives CDR1 MNHEY, CDR2 SMNVEV (reference sequence). CDR3 sequence (DNA): TGTGCCAGCAGTCCCCAGGGCCACACAGATACGCAGTATTTT. It encodes CASSPQGHTDTQYF.

This chain uses TRBV5-4 with TRBJ1-2; 10 bases are a match to TRBD1. The CDR3 has 15 amino acids. The trim removed 4 bases at V and 4 bases at J, leaving 7 bases unmatched. CDR1 and CDR2 from the germline V gene are SGHNT and YYREEE (reference sequence). CDR3 sequence reads: CASSDQTGGIYGYTF. The CDR3 DNA is TGTGCCAGCAGCGATCAGACAGGGGGCATCTATGGCTACACCTTC.

The rearrangement joins TRBV5-1 to TRBJ1-4; D gene uncertain. V lost 0 bases, J lost 10 bases, and 10 bases lay in between. This CDR3 is 13 amino acids long. The germline gives CDR1 SGHRS, CDR2 YFSETQ. CDR3 loop: CASSLAGVGKLFF. In DNA, the CDR3 is TGCGCCAGCAGCTTGGCCGGAGTCGGAAAACTGTTTTTT.

The rearrangement links TRBV6-5 to TRBJ2-5; TRBD1 agrees at 8 bases. Trimming cost V 0 bases and J 1 base; bases outside gene matches: 4. The length of the CDR3 is 16 residues. The germline CDR1 and CDR2 sequences are MNHEY and SVGAGI. For the CDR3, the DNA is TGTGCCAGCAGTTACTCGAGGACAGGGACCCAAGAGACCCAGTACTTC. Its translation is CASSYSRTGTQETQYF.

The chain links TRBV4-1 to TRBJ2-4, with 10 bases aligning to TRBD2. Germline V gene data show CDR1 as MGHRA and CDR2 as YSYEKL. The CDR3 sequence is 17 residues long. V shed 3 bases, J shed 0 bases, and the junction held 5 bases outside the gene matches. The CDR3 loop reads CASSQPGLALAKNIQYF. The CDR3 region has the DNA TGCGCCAGCAGCCAGCCGGGACTAGCGCTAGCCAAAAACATTCAGTACTTC.

The V call is TRBV27, the J call TRBJ2-5; 9 bases are shared with TRBD1. The CDR3 contains 13 residues. J lost 7 bases, V lost 5 bases, and 5 bases had no gene match. In germline, CDR1 is MNHEY, CDR2 SMNVEV (reference sequence). CDR3 protein: CASSLRTGVTQYF. The CDR3 coding sequence is TGTGCCAGCAGTCTGCGGACAGGGGTGACCCAGTACTTC.

The chain is built from TRBV29-1 and TRBJ2-7, with 9 positions matching TRBD1. This CDR3 contains 15 residues. J lost 4 bases, V lost 7 bases, and 14 bases had no gene match. CDR1 and CDR2 (germline): SQVTM, ANQGSEA. The CDR3 nucleotides read TGCAGCGCTTTCTTTACCGGGACAGGGCGTTACGAGCAGTACTTC. Translating it yields CSAFFTGTGRYEQYF.

The chain carries TRBV15 and TRBJ2-1; TRBD2 is a possible D gene (6 bases). This CDR3 contains 15 residues. Germline V lookup: CDR1 LNHNV, CDR2 YYDKDF (reference sequence). The germline V and J ends were trimmed by 5 bases and 3 bases, with 14 bases remaining between them. The CDR3: CATSATRLDYNEQFF. The CDR3 DNA reads TGTGCCACCAGCGCCACAAGACTAGACTACAATGAGCAGTTCTTC.

The chain joins TRBV27 to TRBJ1-2; perhaps TRBD1 as D (6 bases). The CDR3 runs 15 residues. Trimming stripped 5 bases from V and 2 bases from J, with 15 bases between. Germline CDR1 is MNHEY and CDR2 is SMNVEV (reference sequence). CDR3 sequence reads: CASSPGDVLNYGYTF. The CDR3 coding sequence is TGTGCCAGCAGTCCAGGGGACGTCCTCAACTATGGCTACACCTTC.

The J gene is TRBJ2-7, the V gene TRBV6-1; maybe TRBD1 (6 bases). Germline values: CDR1 MNHNS, CDR2 SASEGT. Deletions cut 6 bases from V and 3 bases from J, with 12 bases between. This CDR3 region has 13 residues. The CDR3 sequence: CASRRQELYEQYF. CDR3 in DNA: TGTGCCAGCAGAAGACAGGAGCTCTACGAGCAGTACTTC.

This clone came up once. The rearrangement links TRBV11-2 to TRBJ2-7; TRBD2 might be the D (5 bases). V was cut by 0 bases and J by 2 bases, with 11 bases left in between. Looked up from germline, CDR1 is SGHAT and CDR2 is FQNNGV. The CDR3 consists of 15 residues. CDR3 coding DNA: TGTGCCAGCAGCTTAGATCGGGAAGGGACCTACGAGCAGTACTTC. This sequence encodes CASSLDREGTYEQYF.

The rearrangement joins TRBV29-1 to TRBJ2-3; 16 bases fit TRBD2. From germline, CDR1 is SQVTM and CDR2 ANQGSEA. Unmatched junction bases numbered 4, after V lost 6 bases and J lost 4 bases. The CDR3 runs 15 residues. This chain's CDR3 is CSVGTSGRAADTQYF. The CDR3 DNA sequence: TGCAGCGTCGGGACTAGCGGGAGGGCCGCAGATACGCAGTATTTT.

The chain has TRBV5-6 and TRBJ2-7; TRBD1 aligns across 10 bases. The CDR3 runs 15 residues. Germline V CDR1 and CDR2: SGHDT, YYEEEE. J lost 6 bases, V lost 4 bases, and 10 bases had no gene match. This CDR3 reads CASSSLGTGAAEQYF. The CDR3 nucleotides read TGTGCCAGCAGCAGCTTGGGGACAGGGGCCGCCGAGCAGTACTTC.

This clone was detected once. In nucleotides, the CDR3 is TGTGCCAGTAGTATCGGGGGGGTTTCAACTGAAGCTTTCTTT. Protein sequence: CASSIGGVSTEAFF. The chain couples TRBV19 to TRBJ1-1; possibly TRBD1 for D (5 bases). Between the trimmed V and J ends, which lost 3 bases and 5 bases, there was a span of 13 bases. This CDR3 is 14 amino acids long. Germline-derived CDR1 and CDR2 are LNHDA and SQIVND (reference sequence).

This clone showed up just a few times. The chain recombines TRBV7-9 with TRBJ1-3; the D is unclear. Trimming removed 5 bases from V and 0 bases from J, with 11 bases in between. This CDR3 spans 15 amino acids. Germline loops: CDR1 SEHNR, CDR2 FQNEAQ (reference sequence). CDR3 bases: TGTGCCAGCAGCCTAACGACATTCTCTGGAAACACCATATATTTT. The encoded protein is CASSLTTFSGNTIYF.

CDR3: CASTHKIGSNTDTQYF. The CDR3 DNA reads as TGTGCCAGCACCCATAAGATCGGTTCGAACACAGATACGCAGTATTTT. The chain has TRBV7-2 and TRBJ2-3, with D uncertain. Germline V CDR1 and CDR2: SGHTA, FQGNSA. With 7 bases removed from V and 2 bases from J, the gap between germline ends came to 19 bases. The CDR3 has 16 amino acids.

The V call is TRBV5-1, the J call TRBJ2-5, with 7 bases lining up with TRBD1. CDR3 length: 14 residues. Germline CDR1 is SGHRS and CDR2 is YFSETQ. V lost 2 bases to trimming and J lost 4 bases; unmatched junction nucleotides: 5. The CDR3 DNA sequence: TGCGCCAGCAGCTTCACGCCAGGGGGAGAGACCCAGTACTTC. This translates into CASSFTPGGETQYF.

The chain recombines TRBV6-1 with TRBJ1-1; D not certain. From germline, CDR1 is MNHNS and CDR2 SASEGT. Trimming left V 7 bases short and J 1 base short, with 13 bases between. The CDR3 has 14 amino acids. The CDR3 DNA reads TGTGCCAGCACCCTGAAGAACGGGAACACTGAAGCTTTCTTT. It is translated as CASTLKNGNTEAFF.

This clone was found a few times. This chain uses TRBV9 with TRBJ1-1, with D perhaps TRBD1 (5 bases). The CDR3 runs to 15 residues. Germline lookup yields CDR1 SGDLS and CDR2 YYNGEE. V was clipped by 0 bases and J by 3 bases, with 12 bases between them. The CDR3 here is CASSVGRGGHTEAFF. CDR3 in DNA: TGTGCCAGCAGCGTAGGTAGGGGTGGCCACACTGAAGCTTTCTTT.

The chain joins TRBV6-1 to TRBJ1-5, with D uncertain. There are 14 residues in the CDR3. Looked up from germline, CDR1 is MNHNS and CDR2 is SASEGT. V lost 5 bases and J 2 bases, leaving 10 bases between the germline ends. As DNA, the CDR3 is TGTGCCAGCAGTACACTGGGAGGCAATCAGCCCCAGCATTTT. Translating gives CASSTLGGNQPQHF.

The CDR3 region is CATSRDTADFSGNTIYF. The CDR3 bases are TGTGCCACCAGCAGAGATACGGCGGACTTCTCTGGAAACACCATATATTTT. This sequence joins TRBV15 and TRBJ1-3; D gene uncertain. Germline CDR1 reads LNHNV; CDR2 reads YYDKDF (reference sequence). The CDR3 consists of 17 residues. V was shortened by 0 bases and J by 0 bases, with 12 bases between the two germline ends.

The V call is TRBV5-1, the J call TRBJ1-2; D may be TRBD1 (6 bases). V was clipped by 7 bases and J by 8 bases, with 21 bases between them. CDR3 size: 14 residues. Germline loops: CDR1 SGHRS, CDR2 YFSETQ. CDR3 in DNA: TGCGCCAGCTCCCCTGGGGGGGGCGAAGGGGGCTACACCTTC. Amino acid sequence: CASSPGGGEGGYTF.

J is TRBJ2-7 and V is TRBV9, with D tentatively TRBD1 (5 bases). Trimming cost V 4 bases and J 0 bases, with 14 bases left between them. The CDR3 runs 15 residues. The V gene's germline CDR1 is SGDLS and CDR2 YYNGEE. The CDR3 is CASSPQPGHSYEQYF. CDR3 bases: TGTGCCAGCAGCCCCCAGCCCGGACACTCCTACGAGCAGTACTTC.

The rearrangement uses TRBV11-2 and TRBJ2-5; no firm D call. This CDR3 comprises 16 residues. CDR1 SGHAT and CDR2 FQNNGV come from the germline V gene. V was trimmed by 2 bases and J by 4 bases, leaving 17 bases between them. As DNA, the CDR3 is TGTGCCAGCAGCTTAAATTTGTTCGGTGCCGCAGAGACCCAGTACTTC. This codes for CASSLNLFGAAETQYF.